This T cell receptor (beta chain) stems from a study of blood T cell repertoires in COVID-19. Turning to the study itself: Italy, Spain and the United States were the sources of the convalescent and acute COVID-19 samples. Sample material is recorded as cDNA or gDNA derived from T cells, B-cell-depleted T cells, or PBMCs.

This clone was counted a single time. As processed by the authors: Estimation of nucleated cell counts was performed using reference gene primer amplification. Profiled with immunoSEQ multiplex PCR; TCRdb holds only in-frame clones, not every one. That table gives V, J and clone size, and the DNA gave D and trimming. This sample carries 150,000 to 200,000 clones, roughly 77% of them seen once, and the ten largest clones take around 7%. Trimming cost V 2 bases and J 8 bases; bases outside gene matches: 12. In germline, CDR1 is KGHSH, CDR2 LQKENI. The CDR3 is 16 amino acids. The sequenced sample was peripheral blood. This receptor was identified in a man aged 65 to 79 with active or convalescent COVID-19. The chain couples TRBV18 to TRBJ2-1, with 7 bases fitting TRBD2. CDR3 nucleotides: TGTGCCAGCTCACCAACCGGGACTAAGGGCCTAGATGAGCAGTTCTTC. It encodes CASSPTGTKGLDEQFF. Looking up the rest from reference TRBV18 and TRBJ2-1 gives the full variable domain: NAGVMQNPRHLVRRRGQEARLRCSPMKGHSHVYWYRQLPEEGLKFMVYLQKENIIDESGMPKERFSAEFPKEGPSILRIQQVVRGDSAAYFCASSPTGTKGLDEQFFGPGTRLTVL.